Below are 15 T cell receptor beta chains sequenced from a single sample in a study of T cell repertoires in cytomegalovirus infection. One entry per CDR3 protein, called by TCRdb with MiXCR from the reads. The sample has approximately 1,000,000 distinct CDR3 sequences; under 40% are singletons. These receptors are not linked to any known antigen. The material was cultured CD8+ T cells from PBMCs, obtained from culture after CMV antigen stimulation. These receptors were collected from a human donor in good health (CMV status not recorded). Some clones in this sample may be carry-over from other donors' samples.

Written as DNA, the CDR3 is TGCAGTGCTAGAGGTTCCGGGACAGGGACCTACGAGCAGTACTTC. This encodes CSARGSGTGTYEQYF. The chain carries TRBV20-1 and TRBJ2-7; the match to TRBD1 covers 9 bases. The CDR3 totals 15 residues. The V gene's germline CDR1 is DFQATT and CDR2 SNEGSKA (reference sequence). J was trimmed by 2 bases and V by 1 base; bases with no gene match: 6.

The rearrangement links TRBV7-9 to TRBJ1-3; D unresolved. Trimming cost V 4 bases and J 0 bases, with 7 bases left between them. There are 14 residues in the CDR3. Germline lookup yields CDR1 SEHNR and CDR2 FQNEAQ (reference sequence). The CDR3 sequence is CASSSEYSGNTIYF. As DNA, the CDR3 is TGTGCCAGCAGCTCCGAATACTCTGGAAACACCATATATTTT.

The rearrangement uses TRBV6-2 or TRBV6-3 and TRBJ2-1; 8 bases line up with TRBD2. This CDR3 region has 17 residues. Germline CDR1 reads MNHEY; CDR2 reads SVGEGT. After removal of 6 bases from V and 8 bases from J, the junction contained 18 bases not matched to a gene. In DNA, the CDR3 is TGTGCCAGCAGCCCCGGGGTAGCGGGACCCGCGAGGGATGAGCAGTTCTTC. This codes for CASSPGVAGPARDEQFF.

The V call is TRBV27, the J call TRBJ1-1, with a weak D call TRBD1 (6 bases). Trimming cost V 3 bases and J 3 bases, with 14 bases left between them. CDR1 and CDR2 from the germline V gene are MNHEY and SMNVEV (reference sequence). CDR3 length: 15 residues. CDR3 residues: CASSLGGRSDTEAFF. As DNA, the CDR3 is TGTGCCAGCAGTTTGGGGGGGCGCTCGGACACTGAAGCTTTCTTT.

This clonotype appeared many times. The V and J genes are TRBV12-3 or TRBV12-4 and TRBJ1-2, with 10 bases fitting TRBD1. V shed 5 bases and J 4 bases; nucleotides not matched to a gene: 7. The CDR3 has 15 residues. CDR3: CASSNRDRGVYGYTF. The CDR3 nucleotides are TGTGCCAGCAGTAACCGGGACAGGGGAGTCTATGGCTACACCTTC.

This chain joins TRBV5-4 and TRBJ2-1, with no clear D. The CDR3 totals 15 residues. Between the trimmed V and J ends, which lost 0 bases and 2 bases, there was a span of 9 bases. In germline, CDR1 is SGHNT, CDR2 YYREEE (reference sequence). In DNA form, the CDR3 reads TGTGCCAGCAGCTTGGCGGCCCAGGCCTACAATGAGCAGTTCTTC. It codes for CASSLAAQAYNEQFF.

Of note for this clonotype: An end of the junction does not agree with germline; a read error may underlie this. The J gene is TRBJ2-2, the V gene TRBV9; D may match TRBD1 or TRBD2 (5 bases each). Germline CDR1 and CDR2: SGDLS and YYNGEE. This CDR3 is 12 amino acids long. DNA for the CDR3: TGTGCCAGCAGCGAGGGGACCGAGGAGCTGTTTTTT. Translated, it gives CASSEGTEELFF. Filled out from reference TRBV9 and TRBJ2-2, the complete variable domain reads DSGVTQTPKHLITATGQRVTLRCSPRSGDLSVYWYQQSLDQGLQFLIQYYNGEERAKGNILERFSAQQFPDLHSELNLSSLELGDSALYFCASSEGTEELFFGEGSRLTVL.

This clonotype was seen a few times. This sequence joins TRBV19 and TRBJ2-1; D unresolved. There are 13 residues in the CDR3. Trimming removed 4 bases at V and 10 bases at J, with 14 bases between. Per germline, CDR1 LNHDA and CDR2 SQIVND (reference sequence). The CDR3 loop is CASSTDWSVEQFF. The CDR3 DNA follows: TGTGCCAGTAGTACCGACTGGTCTGTCGAGCAGTTCTTC.

The V gene is TRBV9, the J gene TRBJ2-1, with 9 positions matching TRBD2. The junction had 13 bases not matched to a gene; V was cut back by 4 bases and J by 2 bases. The CDR3 covers 18 residues. Germline CDR1 and CDR2: SGDLS and YYNGEE. This CDR3 is CASSSSIGRGGPYNEQFF. CDR3 DNA: TGTGCCAGCAGCTCCTCAATAGGGCGGGGGGGCCCCTACAATGAGCAGTTCTTC.

The chain employs TRBV27 and TRBJ1-4, with a tentative D call TRBD1 (5 bases). There are 13 residues in the CDR3. From germline, CDR1 is MNHEY and CDR2 SMNVEV (reference sequence). Trimming left V 6 bases short and J 5 bases short, with 10 bases between. CDR3 nucleotide sequence: TGTGCCAGCAGGAGGGGCCAGAATGAAAAACTGTTTTTT. Translating gives CASRRGQNEKLFF.

The V gene is TRBV27, the J gene TRBJ2-1, with D maybe TRBD1 (6 bases). With 2 bases removed from V and 6 bases from J, the gap between germline ends came to 11 bases. This CDR3 spans 14 amino acids. The germline V gene has CDR1 MNHEY and CDR2 SMNVEV (reference sequence). The CDR3 coding sequence is TGTGCCAGCAGTTTAGGTGAAGGGGGCAATGAGCAGTTCTTC. Translation gives CASSLGEGGNEQFF.

In regard to this clonotype: An end of the junction differs from the germline gene, which may be a read error. This rearrangement joins TRBV7-2 to TRBJ2-1; D call uncertain. CDR3 length: 12 residues. Germline V gives CDR1 SGHTA, CDR2 FQGNSA. The CDR3 loop is CANSLVVNEQFF. CDR3 sequence (DNA): TGTGCCAACAGCTTAGTCGTCAATGAGCAGTTCTTC.

V gene TRBV6-5 combines with J gene TRBJ2-2, with TRBD1 identical over 10 bases. J was trimmed by 4 bases and V by 0 bases; bases with no gene match: 8. The CDR3 runs 18 residues. Per the germline V gene, CDR1 is MNHEY and CDR2 is SVGAGI. The CDR3 region has the DNA TGTGCCAGCAGTTACTCGGGAGGGACAGGGGAGGGCACCGGGGAGCTGTTTTTT. Translated: CASSYSGGTGEGTGELFF.

This clonotype was counted only a few times. The chain couples TRBV20-1 to TRBJ2-3; 13 nucleotides agree with TRBD2. The CDR3 loop spans 15 amino acids. The germline V gene has CDR1 DFQATT and CDR2 SNEGSKA (reference sequence). The V and J ends lost 5 bases and 3 bases, in that order; junction bases with no gene match: 5. The CDR3 DNA is TGCAGTGCTCCTGGACTAGCGGGGGATACAGATACGCAGTATTTT. Translating gives CSAPGLAGDTDTQYF.

This clonotype was observed a few times. The chain carries TRBV7-9 and TRBJ1-6; D uncertain. The CDR3 consists of 14 residues. Germline V gene sequence: CDR1 SEHNR, CDR2 FQNEAQ (reference sequence). V lost 1 base, J lost 6 bases, and 7 bases lay in between. CDR3 amino acids: CASSLVRANSPLHF. Written as DNA, the CDR3 is TGTGCCAGCAGCTTAGTCCGGGCTAATTCACCCCTCCACTTT. Full variable domain (remainder filled in from reference TRBV7-9 and TRBJ1-6): DTGVSQNPRHKITKRGQNVTFRCDPISEHNRLYWYRQTLGQGPEFLTYFQNEAQLEKSRLLSDRFSAERPKGSFSTLEIQRTEQGDSAMYLCASSLVRANSPLHFGNGTRLTVT.